The clone carrying this T cell receptor (beta chain) showed up just a few times. This sample stems from a study of blood T cell repertoires in COVID-19. Study-level information: Acute-phase and convalescent COVID-19 samples originated in the United States, Italy and Spain. Sources were T cells, B-cell-depleted T cells, or PBMCs; the material itself was cDNA or gDNA.

Germline V CDR1 and CDR2: KGHSH, LQKENI. V lost 3 bases and J 2 bases, leaving 8 bases between the germline ends. The CDR3 is made up of 14 amino acids. Source study methods: Amplification with reference gene primers provided the estimates of nucleated cell counts. Only in-frame clones appear in the TCRdb table, and some are missing; sequencing was by immunoSEQ multiplex PCR. From that table come the V and J calls and clone size; the DNA was used to work out D and trimming. The table lists approximately 77,000 clones, around 77% of them singletons. V and J are TRBV18 and TRBJ2-4; possibly TRBD2 for D (6 bases). The sequenced sample was peripheral blood. The receptor comes from a man between 70 and 80 years old with active or convalescent COVID-19. The chain's CDR3 is CASSPGGTKNIQYF. The CDR3 nucleotides are TGTGCCAGCTCACCCGGGGGAACCAAAAACATTCAGTACTTC. The full variable domain, rest sourced from reference TRBV18 and TRBJ2-4, is NAGVMQNPRHLVRRRGQEARLRCSPMKGHSHVYWYRQLPEEGLKFMVYLQKENIIDESGMPKERFSAEFPKEGPSILRIQQVVRGDSAAYFCASSPGGTKNIQYFGAGTRLSVL.